This entry describes one T cell receptor beta chain. Its specific antigen is unknown. The record has no base qualities; no much larger clone is one base away. Collaborating institutions collected whole blood in K2EDTA tubes following their own protocols. For TCRbeta analysis, collaborator samples were shipped as frozen whole blood, as isolated PBMCs, or as DNA extracted from either sample type. This sample was included in a study of blood T cell repertoires in COVID-19 (TCRdb year 2020). For context, the study as a whole: Collaborator samples came from the United States, Italy and Spain and covered acute and convalescent phases of COVID-19. The prospective study material was composed of cDNA or gDNA derived from T cells, B-cell-depleted T cells, or PBMCs. Deeply sampled blood TCRbeta repertoires from subjects exposed to, actively infected with, or recovered from COVID-19 were included in the dataset. Where available, HLA class I and class II types were obtained from metadata supplied by the sample provider rather than from assay-based typing. The repertoires were released in a freely available public database intended as a resource for research on the immune response to SARS-CoV-2. Samples were obtained from the ongoing ImmuneRACE study (first 160 participants) and from approximately 1,200 subjects provided by 6 global collaborators. The sample metadata nearly always contained a de-identified subject ID, COVID-19 status, age in years and sex. What the work shows at the level of the full study, not this receptor alone: The quantity of clinical and demographic metadata differed by source and by participant and was supplied without curation.

The CDR3 goes from the cysteine to the phenylalanine over 13 residues. Just CDR3 DNA is preserved here, 39 bases in frame from base 1. V drops 2 bases and J drops 7 bases, leaving 8 bases in between. TCRbeta CDR3 regions were amplified from genomic DNA by means of the immunoSEQ Assay, a bias-controlled multiplex PCR. Processing in the source paper ran as follows. The number of nucleated cells in each sample was estimated from the amplification of reference gene primers within the assay. To quantify the absolute abundance of each unique TCRbeta CDR3 rearrangement, sequence reads were collapsed and filtered. For each sample, productive Simpson clonality was calculated as the square root of Simpson's diversity index over productive rearrangements. TCRdb took this table from immuneACCESS and kept in-frame rearrangements with V and J called. Such tables lack part of the clones; where checked against another copy, unresolved V genes explain under half of the gap, and the rest is unexplained. The V and J calls and the clone size are those of that table, but D and trimming were determined from the DNA. The sample records about 400,000 clones, around 86% of which are singletons. The ten largest clonotypes hold around 3% of the sample.

The chain joins TRBV12-3 or TRBV12-4 to TRBJ2-2, with TRBD1 perhaps the D gene, on 6 matching bases. Sequencing input: peripheral blood. The sequence came from a human donor in a cohort sampled during active COVID-19. The sequence in DNA is TGTGCCAGCAGTTTAAACAGGGTCGGGGAGCTGTTTTTT. This yields the protein CASSLNRVGELFF.